The 31 T cell receptor beta chains in this list originate from one sample, sequenced in a study of blood T cell repertoires in COVID-19. Only in-frame clones appear in the TCRdb table, and some are missing; sequencing was by immunoSEQ multiplex PCR. The sample records 120,000 to 150,000 clones, around 87% being singletons. The sample comprised peripheral blood. These receptors were obtained from a human donor in a cohort sampled during active COVID-19.

The rearrangement uses TRBV9 and TRBJ2-7, with 10 bases lining up with TRBD1. The V gene's germline CDR1 is SGDLS and CDR2 YYNGEE. The CDR3 is 13 residues long. V shed 7 bases, J shed 6 bases, and the junction held 7 bases outside the gene matches. The CDR3 sequence: CASGRQGAGEQYF. In DNA, the CDR3 is TGTGCCAGCGGTAGACAGGGGGCGGGCGAGCAGTACTTC.

V gene TRBV19 combines with J gene TRBJ2-2; 10 positions match TRBD2. This CDR3 comprises 18 residues. Germline V gene data show CDR1 as LNHDA and CDR2 as SQIVND (reference sequence). Losses at the gene ends were 1 base for V and 4 bases for J; bases not matched to a gene: 9. CDR3 sequence (DNA): TGTGCCAGTAGTATAGGGCAATGGACTAGCGGATTCACCGGGGAGCTGTTTTTT. This sequence encodes CASSIGQWTSGFTGELFF.

The V and J genes are TRBV11-2 and TRBJ2-3; 8 bases match TRBD2. The germline CDR1 and CDR2 sequences are SGHAT and FQNNGV. CDR3 size: 16 residues. V dropped 5 bases and J dropped 2; count of bases not matched to a gene: 9. Here the CDR3 DNA reads TGTGCCAGCAGCCGAGGGTTACTAGCGGTCACAGATACGCAGTATTTT. As protein: CASSRGLLAVTDTQYF.

This chain joins TRBV18 and TRBJ2-1, with 8 bases lining up with TRBD1. The CDR3 contains 17 residues. Losses at the gene ends were 3 bases for V and 0 bases for J; bases not matched to a gene: 7. Germline V CDR1 and CDR2: KGHSH, LQKENI. The CDR3 is CASSPVDRVSSYNEQFF. In DNA, the CDR3 is TGTGCCAGCTCACCTGTGGACAGGGTAAGCTCCTACAATGAGCAGTTCTTC.

As DNA, the CDR3 is TGTGCCAGCAGCTTAGTCTCAGGGACAGGGGTCAATCAGCCCCAGCATTTT. This gives the protein CASSLVSGTGVNQPQHF. V and J are TRBV7-8 and TRBJ1-5; 10 nucleotides align to TRBD1. Germline V gene data show CDR1 as SGHVS and CDR2 as FQNEAQ. Losses at the gene ends were 1 base for V and 3 bases for J; bases not matched to a gene: 6. The CDR3 sequence is 17 residues long.

This sequence joins TRBV28 and TRBJ2-5, with 11 bases matching TRBD2. The CDR3 is made up of 16 amino acids. Germline V gene lookup returns CDR1 MDHEN and CDR2 SYDVKM. V shed 8 bases, J shed 1 base, and the junction held 9 bases outside the gene matches. The CDR3 reads CASHTPSGGPQETQYF. CDR3 in DNA: TGTGCCAGCCACACCCCTAGCGGGGGGCCCCAAGAGACCCAGTACTTC. The whole variable domain, remainder taken from reference TRBV28 and TRBJ2-5, is DVKVTQSSRYLVKRTGEKVFLECVQDMDHENMFWYRQDPGLGLRLIYFSYDVKMKEKGDIPEGYSVSREKKERFSLILESASTNQTSMYLCASHTPSGGPQETQYFGPGTRLLVL.

The chain recombines TRBV12-3 or TRBV12-4 with TRBJ1-5; D is possibly TRBD1 (5 bases). V was shortened by 6 bases and J by 10 bases, with 13 bases between the two germline ends. There are 12 residues in the CDR3. The CDR3 sequence is CASSNPQGPQHF. The CDR3 DNA is TGTGCCAGCAGCAATCCTCAGGGTCCCCAGCATTTT.

This clone has more than one count but fewer than ten. The V gene is TRBV19, the J gene TRBJ1-1, with TRBD1 matching over 7 bases. Germline CDR1 reads LNHDA; CDR2 reads SQIVND (reference sequence). V lost 4 bases, J lost 0 bases, and 8 bases stayed unmatched. The CDR3 length is 16 residues. The CDR3 spells CASSTRGRGMNTEAFF. The CDR3 DNA reads TGTGCCAGTAGTACTAGGGGGCGCGGTATGAACACTGAAGCTTTCTTT.

The chain couples TRBV5-1 to TRBJ2-1; tentatively, D is TRBD2 (6 bases). V was pared by 4 bases and J by 8 bases, with 19 bases between. Germline values: CDR1 SGHRS, CDR2 YFSETQ. The CDR3 loop spans 15 amino acids. The CDR3 nucleotides read TGCGCCAGCAGCCAAGGGACTCGGAGCACGGATGAGCAGTTCTTC. Translating it yields CASSQGTRSTDEQFF.

The chain couples TRBV29-1 to TRBJ2-7, with D possibly TRBD1 on 5 matching bases. This CDR3 is 13 amino acids long. The V and J ends lost 1 base and 5 bases respectively, with 12 bases between them. Germline CDR1 reads SQVTM; CDR2 reads ANQGSEA. The CDR3 DNA reads as TGCAGCGTTGAAGCCCGACAGCCCCACGAGCAGTACTTC. Its protein is CSVEARQPHEQYF.

The chain links TRBV9 to TRBJ2-3, with TRBD2 matching 8 bases. The germline V gene encodes CDR1 SGDLS and CDR2 YYNGEE. This CDR3 has 16 amino acids. With 3 bases clipped from V and 2 bases from J, the junction kept 8 bases outside the gene matches. The DNA for the CDR3 is TGTGCCAGCAGCGAGAGGGCGGGAGGAGCCACAGATACGCAGTATTTT. This encodes CASSERAGGATDTQYF. Using reference TRBV9 and TRBJ2-3 for the parts outside the CDR3, the full variable domain is DSGVTQTPKHLITATGQRVTLRCSPRSGDLSVYWYQQSLDQGLQFLIQYYNGEERAKGNILERFSAQQFPDLHSELNLSSLELGDSALYFCASSERAGGATDTQYFGPGTRLTVL.

This clone was recorded once. The CDR3 sequence: CASSFGENNEQFF. The CDR3 DNA reads as TGTGCCAGCAGTTTCGGGGAGAACAATGAGCAGTTCTTC. The chain carries TRBV12-3 or TRBV12-4 and TRBJ2-1; tentatively, D is TRBD2 (5 bases). With 3 bases removed from V and 5 bases from J, the gap between germline ends came to 8 bases. This CDR3 region has 13 residues.

The chain carries TRBV28 and TRBJ1-6; D is perhaps TRBD1 (5 bases). The length of the CDR3 is 15 residues. V shed 6 bases and J shed 7 bases, with 16 bases lying between them. The V gene's germline CDR1 is MDHEN and CDR2 SYDVKM. The CDR3: CASRSPGDGNSPLHF. The CDR3 region has the DNA TGTGCCAGCAGGAGTCCGGGGGATGGAAATTCACCCCTCCACTTT.

The CDR3: CASSSGGVMDEQYF. DNA of the CDR3: TGTGCCAGCAGTTCTGGGGGGGTGATGGACGAGCAGTACTTC. The chain couples TRBV6-5 to TRBJ2-7, with 7 bases fitting TRBD2. Germline values: CDR1 MNHEY, CDR2 SVGAGI. The V and J ends lost 4 bases and 5 bases, in that order; junction bases with no gene match: 8. The CDR3 is 14 residues long.

The gene calls are TRBV9 and TRBJ2-7; 9 nucleotides align to TRBD1. Looked up from germline, CDR1 is SGDLS and CDR2 is YYNGEE. The CDR3 sequence is 17 residues long. V gave up 0 bases and J gave up 1 base; unmatched junction bases: 8. CDR3 loop: CASSVGQGGRWSYEQYF. As DNA, the CDR3 is TGTGCCAGCAGCGTAGGACAGGGGGGGAGATGGTCCTACGAGCAGTACTTC.

The V gene is TRBV11-2, the J gene TRBJ2-7, with a possible D match to TRBD1 (5 bases). Trimming shortened V by 5 bases and J by 4 bases, and 15 bases separated the two germline ends. Germline V gives CDR1 SGHAT, CDR2 FQNNGV. This CDR3 spans 14 amino acids. CDR3 nucleotide sequence: TGTGCCAGCAGCCCGATTCCTGGGGCATACGAGCAGTACTTC. The encoded protein is CASSPIPGAYEQYF.

CDR3 sequence reads: CATSRGDRALGNQPQHF. CDR3 in DNA: TGTGCCACCAGCAGAGGGGACAGGGCGCTTGGCAATCAGCCCCAGCATTTT. V and J are TRBV15 and TRBJ1-5; 9 nucleotides line up with TRBD1. The trim removed 1 base at V and 2 bases at J, leaving 6 bases unmatched. CDR3 length equals 17 residues. The germline gives CDR1 LNHNV, CDR2 YYDKDF (reference sequence).

The chain recombines TRBV4-1 with TRBJ2-1; 14 bases agree with TRBD2. Germline CDR1 and CDR2: MGHRA and YSYEKL. The CDR3 is 18 amino acids. V trimming: 2 bases; J trimming: 8 bases; junction bases outside the gene matches: 11. CDR3 in DNA: TGCGCCAGCAGCCAACTCACGGGACTAGCGGGAGCAGGGGATGAGCAGTTCTTC. This translates into CASSQLTGLAGAGDEQFF.

The chain uses TRBV5-4 and TRBJ2-7; weak D call: TRBD1 (6 bases). The germline gives CDR1 SGHNT, CDR2 YYREEE (reference sequence). The length of the CDR3 is 16 residues. V lost 4 bases, J lost 3 bases, and 20 bases lay in between. CDR3 region: CASSNEIEGDHYEQYF. The CDR3 DNA reads as TGTGCCAGCAGCAACGAGATAGAGGGGGATCACTACGAGCAGTACTTC.

The chain carries TRBV14 and TRBJ1-4; 8 positions match TRBD1. The trim removed 4 bases at V and 4 bases at J, leaving 5 bases unmatched. CDR3 size: 15 residues. Per the germline V gene, CDR1 is SGHDN and CDR2 is FVKESK. The CDR3 coding sequence is TGTGCCAGCAGCCTCGGGACAGGATATAATGAAAAACTGTTTTTT. This codes for CASSLGTGYNEKLFF.

The gene calls are TRBV12-3 or TRBV12-4 and TRBJ1-5; weak D call: TRBD1 (5 bases). The V and J ends lost 3 bases and 7 bases respectively, with 10 bases between them. CDR3 length: 13 amino acids. CDR3 bases: TGTGCCAGCAGTTTCCAGGGATACCAGCCCCAGCATTTT. This encodes CASSFQGYQPQHF.

V gene TRBV6-5 combines with J gene TRBJ1-1, with 8 bases matching TRBD1. CDR3 length: 15 residues. Trimming removed 5 bases from V and 7 bases from J; junction bases left unmatched: 12. Germline assignment: CDR1 MNHEY and CDR2 SVGAGI. CDR3 DNA sequence: TGTGCCAGCAGTCCGACTCAGGGGGCGCAAAATGAAGCTTTCTTT. It codes for CASSPTQGAQNEAFF.

The chain links TRBV5-1 to TRBJ2-5; 13 bases align to TRBD2. This CDR3 comprises 16 residues. Trimming took 1 base from V and 2 from J; bases not matched to a gene: 2. Germline CDR1 is SGHRS and CDR2 is YFSETQ. The CDR3 nucleotides are TGCGCCAGCAGCTTGACTAGCGGGGGGGGTCAAGAGACCCAGTACTTC. Translating gives CASSLTSGGGQETQYF. Full variable domain (missing parts from reference TRBV5-1 and TRBJ2-5): KAGVTQTPRYLIKTRGQQVTLSCSPISGHRSVSWYQQTPGQGLQFLFEYFSETQRNKGNFPGRFSGRQFSNSRSEMNVSTLELGDSALYLCASSLTSGGGQETQYFGPGTRLLVL.

The chain combines TRBV29-1 with TRBJ2-7; TRBD1 matches 11 bases. The CDR3 runs to 14 residues. After removal of 6 bases from V and 6 bases from J, the junction contained 10 bases not matched to a gene. Germline-derived CDR1 and CDR2 are SQVTM and ANQGSEA. In DNA form, the CDR3 reads TGCAGCGTCCAAAGGGACAGGGGGTCCAGCGAGCAGTACTTC. Its protein is CSVQRDRGSSEQYF.

The genes are TRBV2 and TRBJ2-3; 9 positions agree with TRBD2. This CDR3 has 15 amino acids. After removal of 6 bases from V and 6 bases from J, the junction contained 10 bases not matched to a gene. Germline lookup yields CDR1 SNHLY and CDR2 FYNNEI. The CDR3 sequence: CASSTGLARGDTQYF. The CDR3 DNA follows: TGTGCCAGCAGCACAGGACTAGCGAGGGGGGATACGCAGTATTTT. The whole variable domain, remainder taken from reference TRBV2 and TRBJ2-3, is EPEVTQTPSHQVTQMGQEVILRCVPISNHLYFYWYRQILGQKVEFLVSFYNNEISEKSEIFDDQFSVERPDGSNFTLKIRSTKLEDSAMYFCASSTGLARGDTQYFGPGTRLTVL.

The J gene is TRBJ1-5, the V gene TRBV5-5; D is undetermined. In germline, CDR1 is SGHKS, CDR2 YYEKEE (reference sequence). V dropped 4 bases and J dropped 1 base, with 9 bases sitting between them. The CDR3 contains 14 residues. The CDR3 reads CASSAYGSNQPQHF. The CDR3 region has the DNA TGTGCCAGCAGCGCCTACGGGAGCAATCAGCCCCAGCATTTT.

The chain recombines TRBV4-1 with TRBJ2-7; D gene uncertain. V lost 1 base and J 1 base, leaving 8 bases between the germline ends. The CDR3 covers 14 residues. Germline values: CDR1 MGHRA, CDR2 YSYEKL. CDR3 residues: CASSQGLGSYEQYF. The CDR3 DNA sequence: TGCGCCAGCAGCCAAGGCCTAGGTTCCTACGAGCAGTACTTC.

The chain couples TRBV7-2 to TRBJ2-5; 11 nucleotides match TRBD2. The CDR3 extends over 15 amino acids. The V segment lost 5 bases and the J segment 7 bases; nucleotides outside the gene matches: 9. CDR1 is SGHTA, CDR2 FQGNSA, per germline. CDR3 in DNA: TGTGCCAGCAGCACAACTAGCGGGGGCCCGCTGACCCAGTACTTC. Protein product: CASSTTSGGPLTQYF.

The J gene is TRBJ1-1, the V gene TRBV9; perhaps TRBD1 as D (6 bases). The germline gives CDR1 SGDLS, CDR2 YYNGEE. This CDR3 region has 14 residues. The V end was cut by 3 bases, the J end by 5 bases, with 14 bases between. The CDR3: CASSAQGQVTEAFF. Written as DNA, the CDR3 is TGTGCCAGCAGCGCCCAGGGGCAAGTAACTGAAGCTTTCTTT.

V is TRBV5-1 and J is TRBJ2-1, with 15 positions matching TRBD2. The V gene's germline CDR1 is SGHRS and CDR2 YFSETQ. V lost 5 bases and J lost 13; bases outside the gene matches: 13. This CDR3 has 16 residues. CDR3 nucleotide sequence: TGCGCCAGCAGAGAGGCCGATGGGACTAGCGGGGGGACTCAGTTCTTC. Its protein is CASREADGTSGGTQFF.

A few counts support this clone. The chain carries TRBV7-9 and TRBJ1-2; maybe TRBD1 (6 bases). The V gene lost 5 bases and the J gene lost 4 bases, with 14 bases spanning the gap. The germline CDR1 and CDR2 sequences are SEHNR and FQNEAQ (reference sequence). This CDR3 comprises 14 residues. The CDR3 loop reads CASSTGQTAYGYTF. CDR3 DNA sequence: TGTGCCAGCAGCACCGGACAGACAGCCTATGGCTACACCTTC. The variable domain in full, with the rest retrieved from reference TRBV7-9 and TRBJ1-2, is DTGVSQNPRHKITKRGQNVTFRCDPISEHNRLYWYRQTLGQGPEFLTYFQNEAQLEKSRLLSDRFSAERPKGSFSTLEIQRTEQGDSAMYLCASSTGQTAYGYTFGSGTRLTVV.